This TCR beta chain emerged from a study of T cell changes during pregnancy in multiple sclerosis. CDR3 size: 15 residues. Trimming at V came to 8 bases and at J to 6 bases, leaving 9 bases not matched to a gene. CDR1 KGHSH and CDR2 LQKENI come from the germline V gene. Profiled with immunoSEQ multiplex PCR; TCRdb holds only in-frame clones, not every one. The table includes 60,000 to 75,000 clones, around nine tenths detected once. The TCR sequence derives from a female donor with multiple sclerosis, enrolled in a pregnancy study. The chain combines TRBV18 with TRBJ2-1, with TRBD1 matching 11 bases. Here the sequenced sample was peripheral blood, taken in the second trimester of pregnancy. CDR3 coding DNA: TGTGCCAGCACCCTGGGACAGGGGGGGTTCAATGAGCAGTTCTTC. Protein: CASTLGQGGFNEQFF.